This TCR beta chain comes out of a study of cytomegalovirus exposure and HLA in healthy donors. Study information: A subsequent analysis stated that the roughly 120 validation repertoires were run on the same platform as the approximately 700 first-cohort repertoires. Study-level points and caveats: It was reportedly the case that the classifier diagnosed cytomegalovirus status with high specificity and sensitivity. Most sequenced TCRs were rare (though some public TCRs occurred in many donors). Associated with cytomegalovirus, according to the listing, were fewer than 200 TCR beta chains.

Assay: immunoSEQ multiplex PCR; the TCRdb copy retains only in-frame clones and omits some. The sample includes approximately 62,000 clones, about 90% of them seen just once. To note about this clone: The antigen remains unidentified.

Germline CDR1 reads MGHDK; CDR2 reads SYGVNS. V was pared by 1 base and J by 1 base, with 1 base of the junction left unmatched. CDR3 length equals 15 residues. This receptor was identified in a woman aged 18-29 years in good health and CMV-seronegative. Specimen: PBMCs. The chain has TRBV25-1 and TRBJ1-1, with 9 bases matching TRBD1. The CDR3 coding sequence is TGTGCCAGCAGTGAATTGGGACAGGGGAACACTGAAGCTTTCTTT. This sequence encodes CASSELGQGNTEAFF.